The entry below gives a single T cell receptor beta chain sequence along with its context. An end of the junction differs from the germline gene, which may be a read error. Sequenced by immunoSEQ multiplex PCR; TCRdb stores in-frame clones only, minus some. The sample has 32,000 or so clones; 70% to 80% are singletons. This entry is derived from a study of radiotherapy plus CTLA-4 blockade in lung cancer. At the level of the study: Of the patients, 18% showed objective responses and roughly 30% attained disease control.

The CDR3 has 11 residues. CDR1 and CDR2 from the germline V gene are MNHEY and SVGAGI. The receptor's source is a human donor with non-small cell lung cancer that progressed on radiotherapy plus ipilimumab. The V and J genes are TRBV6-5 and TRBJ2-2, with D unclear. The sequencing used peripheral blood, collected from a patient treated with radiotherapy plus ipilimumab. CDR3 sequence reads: CVSSVAGELFF. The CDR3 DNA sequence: TGTGTCAGCAGTGTTGCCGGGGAGCTGTTTTTT.